The source of this T cell receptor beta chain is a study of graft-versus-host responses after intestinal transplantation. To note about this clone: Its antigen is currently unknown.

Only in-frame clones appear in the TCRdb table, and some are missing; sequencing was by immunoSEQ multiplex PCR. The sample lists approximately 15,000 clones, 74% occurring once. This CDR3 contains 15 residues. Germline assignment: CDR1 SGHAT and CDR2 FQNNGV. The V and J ends lost 5 bases and 7 bases respectively, with 21 bases between them. Broader study findings: GvH clones were identified in recipient marrow, with some first appearing in ileum or blood.

Graft tissue was processed to release intraepithelial and lamina propria lymphocytes. The starting material was ileum tissue, obtained 14 days after transplant. This TCR was recovered from a human patient who received an intestinal transplant, so some T cells may come from the graft donor. The chain recombines TRBV11-2 with TRBJ2-7; D unclear. In DNA, the CDR3 is TGTGCCAGCAGCCATTCCCTCTATCTGACGGAGGAGCAGTACTTC. Its translation: CASSHSLYLTEEQYF.